The clone carrying this T cell receptor (beta chain) was seen at least ten times. Its antigen remains unidentified. This record comes from a study of CD8 T cells in ankylosing spondylitis. Study findings and constraints: Some motif variants were previously reported in reactive arthritis synovial fluid and blood. Peripheral blood held disease-linked clones only at relatively low frequency, and these were CD8+. Disease-linked clones reportedly concentrated significantly in matched ankylosing spondylitis synovial fluid. Seemingly characteristic of ankylosing spondylitis blood was a TCR beta motif consisting of about 8 highly homologous variants.

CDR3 length equals 15 residues. Germline CDR1 MNHNS, CDR2 SASEGT. Trimming removed 4 bases from V and 7 bases from J; junction bases left unmatched: 3. A single record per CDR3 protein comes from TCRdb applying MiXCR to the 5' RACE reads. Of some 840,000 distinct CDR3 sequences in the sample, about an eighth were seen once. The gene calls are TRBV6-1 and TRBJ2-1; 14 bases line up with TRBD2. The TCR originated in a male donor with ankylosing spondylitis. What was sequenced was blood, either unsorted or a sorted T cell fraction (not recorded which). CDR3 region: CASSGLAGGRNEQFF. The CDR3 region has the DNA TGTGCCAGCAGTGGACTAGCGGGAGGGAGAAATGAGCAGTTCTTC.